This T cell receptor (beta chain) was captured by sequencing in a study of cytomegalovirus exposure and HLA in healthy donors. It was with 60 Vbeta and 13 Jbeta primers that the PCR ran. Sequencing was performed with immunoSEQ multiplex PCR; in TCRdb, only in-frame clones are kept and a portion is missing. Of 150,000 to 200,000 clones in the sample, more than 60% are singletons; the top ten hold over 2.5%. The germline gives CDR1 KGHSH, CDR2 LQKENI. The CDR3 sequence is 15 residues long. V lost 4 bases and J lost 3; bases outside the gene matches: 5. The receptor's source is a female donor in good health and CMV-seronegative. Sample: PBMCs. This chain links TRBV18 with TRBJ2-1, with 8 nucleotides matching TRBD2. CDR3 sequence reads: CASSRPLADYNEQFF. CDR3 DNA: TGTGCCAGCTCACGCCCACTAGCGGACTACAATGAGCAGTTCTTC.